The 19 T cell receptor beta chains presented below share a single source sample, sequenced in a study of tumor-infiltrating lymphocytes in primary liver carcinoma. Reverse transcription of roughly 470 ng total RNA with a constant-region primer produced TCR beta cDNA. Employing slightly modified ARM-PCR, three nested multiplex PCR rounds were run, and these gave rise to the TCR beta libraries. The first two PCR rounds, roughly 11 cycles each, used TRBV1-TRBV30 forward primers and a C-beta reverse primer. From the multiplex PCR reads, TCRdb called clonotypes with MiXCR, one entry per CDR3 protein. The sample has 300,000 to 400,000 distinct CDR3 sequences, 65% seen once; the top ten hold roughly 6%. RNA isolated from unsorted whole blood supplied the blood RNA, with germline DNA also extracted. Sequences were obtained from peripheral blood. The receptors shown here come from a man between 40 and 49 years old with primary liver carcinoma and hepatitis B virus infection.

This chain uses TRBV5-4 with TRBJ2-3; 9 positions agree with TRBD1. The length of the CDR3 is 15 residues. After removal of 4 bases from V and 4 bases from J, the junction contained 7 bases not matched to a gene. Germline lookup yields CDR1 SGHNT and CDR2 YYREEE (reference sequence). Here the CDR3 DNA reads TGTGCCAGCAGCCCCGGGACAGGGAAGTCAGATACGCAGTATTTT. This codes for CASSPGTGKSDTQYF.

On this clonotype itself: With a much larger clone just one base away, this may be a read error. V and J are TRBV14 and TRBJ2-2, with D unclear. The germline V gene encodes CDR1 SGHDN and CDR2 FVKESK. This CDR3 spans 14 amino acids. Written as DNA, the CDR3 is TGTGCCGGCAGCCAAGATATGGACACCGGGGAGCTGTTTTTT. Encoded protein: CAGSQDMDTGELFF. Full variable domain (rest looked up from reference TRBV14 and TRBJ2-2): EAGVTQFPSHSVIEKGQTVTLRCDPISGHDNLYWYRRVMGKEIKFLLHFVKESKQDESGMPNNRFLAERTGGTYSTLKVQPAELEDSGVYFCAGSQDMDTGELFFGEGSRLTVL.

Remarks on this clonotype: This may stem from a read error, because a much larger clone lies one nucleotide away. The genes are TRBV4-3 and TRBJ1-2; D is perhaps TRBD1 (5 bases). Germline lookup yields CDR1 LGHNA and CDR2 YSLEER. This CDR3 is built from 13 residues. For the CDR3, the DNA is TGCGCCAACAGCCAGGGTCAGACATTCCCATACACCTTC. Translated, it gives CANSQGQTFPYTF.

Details on this clonotype: Given a much more abundant clone one base away, this may be a read error. J is TRBJ1-1 and V is TRBV2; D is perhaps TRBD1 (6 bases). Trimming stripped 4 bases from V and 3 bases from J, with 9 bases between. The V gene's germline CDR1 is SNHLY and CDR2 FYNNEI. There are 13 residues in the CDR3. The CDR3 DNA reads TGTGCCAGCAGTGCAGGACAGTACACTGAAGCTTTCTTT. It translates to CASSAGQYTEAFF.

The chain carries TRBV29-1 and TRBJ2-3; D is undetermined. The end of the DNA is better explained by TRBJ1-5, so the J call may be wrong. The CDR3 sequence is 14 residues long. In germline, CDR1 is SQVTM, CDR2 ANQGSEA. Written as DNA, the CDR3 is TGCAGCGTTGAAGCGGGAGTAAGCACAGATACGCAGCATTTT. Protein product: CSVEAGVSTDTQHF.

The rearrangement joins TRBV20-1 to TRBJ1-1; no definite D call. Between the trimmed V and J ends, which lost 4 bases and 3 bases, there was a span of 6 bases. Per germline, CDR1 DFQATT and CDR2 SNEGSKA (reference sequence). This CDR3 spans 11 amino acids. CDR3 sequence (DNA): TGCAGTGCTAACATTTACACTGAAGCTTTCTTT. As protein: CSANIYTEAFF.

In the case of this clonotype: At one of its ends the junction is not consistent with the germline gene, which may arise from a read error. V and J are TRBV13 and TRBJ1-1, with 7 positions matching TRBD1. The CDR3 totals 12 residues. The V gene's germline CDR1 is PRHDT and CDR2 FYEKMQ (reference sequence). CDR3 loop: CASSPRGTVAFF. The CDR3, as DNA: TGTGCCAGCAGCCCCAGGGGGACTGTAGCTTTCTTT.

Comment on this clonotype: It may be a read error: a sequence one base away is much more abundant. Without the conserved terminal phenylalanine or tryptophan, this CDR3 likely stems from a read error. The chain uses TRBV28 and TRBJ2-7; 9 positions agree with TRBD1. V dropped 5 bases and J dropped 7; count of bases not matched to a gene: 6. The CDR3 contains 13 residues. CDR1 is MDHEN, CDR2 SYDVKM, per germline. CDR3 sequence reads: CASSLTGGREQYL. CDR3 nucleotides: TGTGCCAGCAGTCTTACAGGGGGCAGGGAGCAGTACCTC.

As for this clonotype: This may stem from a read error, because a much larger clone lies one nucleotide away. This sequence joins TRBV6-6 and TRBJ1-2, with D possibly matching TRBD1 (6 bases). The CDR3 length is 15 residues. The germline gives CDR1 MNHNY, CDR2 SVGAGI (reference sequence). The DNA for the CDR3 is TGTGCCATCAGTTACTCGGGACAACCCGACTATGGCTACACCTTC. Translated: CAISYSGQPDYGYTF.

This clonotype was found many times. The rearrangement joins TRBV29-1 to TRBJ2-1; 9 nucleotides agree with TRBD2. There are 17 residues in the CDR3. Per the germline V gene, CDR1 is SQVTM and CDR2 is ANQGSEA. Trimming removed 3 bases from V and 9 bases from J; junction bases left unmatched: 18. The CDR3, as DNA: TGCAGCGTTGATAGATTTATTGTTGCGGGAGGGCTAGTTGAGCAGTTCTTC. It codes for CSVDRFIVAGGLVEQFF.

This clonotype was seen ten or more times. The CDR3 spells CASRDGGLRDYEQYF. DNA of the CDR3: TGTGCCAGCAGGGATGGGGGCCTCAGAGATTACGAGCAGTACTTC. V usage is TRBV6-1 and J usage is TRBJ2-7; a possible D gene is TRBD1 (6 bases). CDR3 length: 15 residues. Trimming cost V 6 bases and J 4 bases, with 19 bases left between them. The germline V gene has CDR1 MNHNS and CDR2 SASEGT.

The chain employs TRBV10-3 and TRBJ2-5; a weak D match, TRBD2 (5 bases). This CDR3 spans 17 amino acids. The V end lost 0 bases, the J end lost 4 bases, and 18 bases lay between the germline ends. Germline CDR1 ENHRY, CDR2 SYGVKD. The CDR3 DNA sequence: TGTGCCATCAGTGAGTCGCGGGTCTACATGATACGAGAGACCCAGTACTTC. It encodes CAISESRVYMIRETQYF.

With respect to this clonotype: One junction end does not reproduce the germline sequence, and a read error may be involved. The V gene is TRBV11-2, the J gene TRBJ2-3; 7 positions agree with TRBD1. CDR3 length: 16 amino acids. Germline CDR1 is SGHAT and CDR2 is FQNNGV. CDR3 nucleotides: TGTGCCAGATCCTCGAACAGGGACAGAATGACAGATATGCAGTATTTT. It yields the protein CARSSNRDRMTDMQYF.

Concerning this clonotype: Compared with germline, one end of the junction differs, possibly owing to a read error. V is TRBV11-3 and J is TRBJ2-7; D is tentatively TRBD1 or TRBD2 (5 bases each). This CDR3 is 13 amino acids long. Germline CDR1 SGHNT, CDR2 YENEEA. The CDR3 DNA sequence: TGCGCCAGCAGCTTTGACGGGGCGGACGGGCAGTACTTC. Its protein is CASSFDGADGQYF.

This clonotype was recorded many times. The J gene is TRBJ1-5, the V gene TRBV14; no clear D. Germline V gene sequence: CDR1 SGHDN, CDR2 FVKESK. CDR3 length: 14 residues. V shed 1 base and J shed 7 bases, with 11 bases lying between them. The CDR3 loop reads CASSQGVGAQPQHF. In nucleotides, the CDR3 is TGTGCCAGCAGCCAAGGGGTAGGCGCCCAGCCCCAGCATTTT.

Concerning this clonotype: One end of the junction is discordant with germline, which a read error may explain. This rearrangement joins TRBV4-3 to TRBJ2-7; D is unresolved. This CDR3 has 16 amino acids. Germline lookup yields CDR1 LGHNA and CDR2 YSLEER. The CDR3: CASSQVGSWSYYEQYF. CDR3 bases: TGTGCCAGCAGCCAAGTGGGTTCATGGAGCTACTACGAGCAGTACTTC.

As for this clonotype: An end of the junction does not agree with germline; a read error may underlie this. The genes are TRBV11-2 and TRBJ2-5; the D is unclear. This CDR3 region has 14 residues. Looked up from germline, CDR1 is SGHAT and CDR2 is FQNNGV. The CDR3 reads CASSPRHGQEIQYF. The CDR3 nucleotides are TGTGCCAGCAGCCCCCGACATGGCCAAGAGATCCAGTACTTC.

This clonotype was seen repeatedly, ten times or more. The gene calls are TRBV6-6 and TRBJ1-6, with D uncertain. The germline gives CDR1 MNHNY, CDR2 SVGAGI (reference sequence). The CDR3 contains 13 residues. The V gene lost 8 bases and the J gene lost 6 bases, with 11 bases spanning the gap. The CDR3 DNA reads TGTGCCAGCCAACAAGGGTCTAATTCACCCCTCCACTTT. Protein sequence: CASQQGSNSPLHF.

Turning to this clonotype: The conserved closing phenylalanine or tryptophan is absent in this CDR3, likely reflecting a read error. The chain combines TRBV6-2 or TRBV6-3 with TRBJ2-7; tentatively, D is TRBD2 (6 bases). Germline-derived CDR1 and CDR2 are MNHEY and SVGEGT. Trimming took 9 bases from V and 4 from J, leaving 25 bases between them. The CDR3 loop spans 16 amino acids. CDR3 nucleotides: TGTGCCAGTAGTGGGACGGGACTTCCACACAATTACGAGCAGTACTCC. It specifies CASSGTGLPHNYEQYS.